What follows is one T cell receptor (beta chain) and its context. No cognate antigen has been identified for it. This sequence may be a read error, since a much larger clone differs from it by one base. cDNA was synthesized by template-switch 5'RACE using a primer carrying a 10-nucleotide random unique molecular identifier by which each TCR transcript was tagged. Every sequencing run covered 15-18 subjects and yielded more than 170 million TCR-beta sequences. The RNeasy kit was used to extract total RNA. The KAPA Real-time Library Amplification kit was used to amplify TCR-beta VDJ regions with primers for the TCR constant region and the 5'RACE anchor. Sample indexes and Illumina adaptors were added in a first PCR, and a second PCR then increased library yield. After purification with Ampure beads, the TCR product of roughly 650 bp was size-selected on a 2% E-gel SizeSelection system. Before pooling, library quality was checked on a Bioanalyzer, concentration was measured with Qubit, and libraries were quantified with the Kapa Library Quantification kit. Libraries were sequenced paired-end 2 x 150 bp on an Illumina HiSeq 2500. To increase sequence diversity, roughly 24-30% phiX was spiked into each library pool. As for the authors' bioinformatics: Quality-filtered reads were processed with the UMI-based MiGEC pipeline, and over 90% of raw TCR sequences were removed by the MiGEC pipeline during error correction. VDJ genes were aligned to IMGT germline references, and clonotypes were defined by unique CDR3 amino acid sequence plus V-J genes. Clonal expansion, Shannon diversity, and CDR3 relatedness (CalcPairwiseDistances, ClusterSamples) were evaluated with VDJtools, and phylogenetic trees were built with CLCbio workbench. A clone was classed as expanded if it had 8 or more unique UMIs, a cutoff based on coefficient-of-variation modelling across technical triplicates. TCRdb passed the public sequencing reads through fastp at Q25 and MiXCR, retaining productive beta sequences. Identical CDR3 proteins give one entry, which carries the most common genes and DNA. These V and J calls are TCRdb output, not the study's own analysis. The sample table holds about 120,000 distinct CDR3 sequences, of which about 3.2% were seen once. The top ten hold around 1.2% of the sample.

The sample originates from a study of neurological immune-mediated disorders (dated by TCRdb to the late 2010s). In the study overall: Among the roughly 35 multiple sclerosis patients, approximately 30 had relapsing-remitting MS and 3 had secondary progressive MS. Of the approximately 66 subjects in the cohort, about 14 were HAM/TSP patients, roughly 34 were multiple sclerosis patients, and about 20 were healthy controls. Peripheral blood TCR-beta repertoires from patients with HTLV-I-associated myelopathy (HAM/TSP), patients with multiple sclerosis, and healthy controls were compared in the study using UMI-based sequencing. Longitudinal samples, technical triplicates and paired sorted CD4+ and CD8+ T-cell subsets, alongside PBMC samples, were included among the 106 TCR-beta libraries.

What the authors observed across the whole study: In phylogenetic analysis, the repertoires of 18 of 34 MS patients grouped into a cluster of related CDR3 sequences, which suggests a possible signature at the repertoire level. TCR clonal expansion was greatest in HAM/TSP patients and smallest in MS patients, who ranked below even healthy controls. The MS cluster was not associated with any clinical or MRI features, and the authors stated that larger cohorts are needed. Expanded clones from different subjects shared no identical CDR3 amino acid sequences, which suggests that TCR-beta repertoires were private in all groups.

According to the germline V gene, CDR1 reads SGHDT and CDR2 reads YYEEEE. V was cut back by 1 base and J by 5 bases, leaving a gap of 11 bases between them. From the cysteine up to the phenylalanine, the CDR3 has a length of 14 residues. The only DNA kept is the CDR3, 42 bases in frame from the first base. Unsorted PBMC libraries were generated from 2 million PBMCs stored in RNAlater at -80 °C until RNA extraction. The multiple sclerosis patients were enrolled in a US clinical protocol that used magnetic resonance imaging to evaluate disease progression. Peripheral blood underwent Ficoll-Hypaque density gradient centrifugation to isolate PBMCs, which were then cryopreserved in liquid nitrogen.

The sequence links TRBV5-6 to TRBJ2-3; the D gene identity is not certain. The TCR sequence derives from a woman aged 25 to 39 with multiple sclerosis. Sequences were obtained from PBMCs. The CDR3 amino acid sequence is: CASSLYLMGDTQYF. The DNA sequence is as follows: TGTGCCAGCAGCTTGTACTTGATGGGAGATACGCAGTATTTT.